These T cell receptor beta chains were read from a single sample in a study of CD8 T cells in Susac syndrome. MiXCR, run by TCRdb on the immunoSEQ multiplex PCR reads, gives a single entry per CDR3 protein. The sample includes 300,000 to 350,000 distinct CDR3 sequences, under 95% of them seen just once. Sequenced material: CD4+ T cells from PBMCs. The receptors here all came from a human donor with multiple sclerosis. CDR3s leave out the opening cysteine and the closing phenylalanine or tryptophan. Each record gives: J gene, clone size, V gene, CDR3 protein. The size field is filled for only some rows; it gives once, few, many or a size class.

J: TRBJ1-5
size: .
V: TRBV20-1
CDR3: SASRRQGTEFYSNQPQH

J: TRBJ2-3
size: once
V: TRBV12-3/TRBV12-4
CDR3: ASSFWREDTDTQY

J: TRBJ2-7
size: .
V: TRBV10-3
CDR3: AISENTLYEQY

J: TRBJ2-5
size: .
V: TRBV9
CDR3: ASSVEPYSFSQETQY

J: TRBJ2-5
size: .
V: TRBV5-1
CDR3: ASSYYPRLAGGPESETQY

J: TRBJ1-3
size: .
V: TRBV11-2
CDR3: ASSPNVIRAPAGTIY

J: TRBJ1-2
size: .
V: TRBV6-5
CDR3: ASSSLGLRGGNYGYT

J: TRBJ2-7
size: .
V: TRBV7-3
CDR3: ASSLQGGQGASYEQY

J: TRBJ1-1
size: .
V: TRBV30
CDR3: AWQELEAF

J: TRBJ1-6
size: .
V: TRBV7-2
CDR3: ASRPAGLHSPLH

J: TRBJ1-1
size: .
V: TRBV18
CDR3: ASSPRRRNNMNTEAF

J: TRBJ1-4
size: .
V: TRBV7-9
CDR3: ASSLGEVQEKLF

J: TRBJ1-2
size: once
V: TRBV28
CDR3: ASLTGTGSGYT

J: TRBJ2-3
size: .
V: TRBV27
CDR3: ASRPGGTDTQY

J: TRBJ1-2
size: .
V: TRBV19
CDR3: ASRVLANYGYT

J: TRBJ1-5
size: .
V: TRBV12-3/TRBV12-4
CDR3: ASSFLGGSNQPQH

J: TRBJ2-3
size: .
V: TRBV5-1
CDR3: ASSKGQVITDTQY

J: TRBJ1-1
size: .
V: TRBV4-2
CDR3: ASSPRGGKQSTEAF

J: TRBJ1-1
size: .
V: TRBV2
CDR3: ASRPRQGRGITEAF

J: TRBJ1-5
size: few
V: TRBV25-1
CDR3: ASSGTGYQPQH

J: TRBJ2-5
size: once
V: TRBV27
CDR3: ASSLSSSSGPQGETQY

J: TRBJ2-1
size: .
V: TRBV5-1
CDR3: ASSGGGAAYNEQF

J: TRBJ2-1
size: .
V: TRBV19
CDR3: ASRKAGGRRKF

J: TRBJ1-2
size: .
V: TRBV3-1
CDR3: ASSRDRDGYT